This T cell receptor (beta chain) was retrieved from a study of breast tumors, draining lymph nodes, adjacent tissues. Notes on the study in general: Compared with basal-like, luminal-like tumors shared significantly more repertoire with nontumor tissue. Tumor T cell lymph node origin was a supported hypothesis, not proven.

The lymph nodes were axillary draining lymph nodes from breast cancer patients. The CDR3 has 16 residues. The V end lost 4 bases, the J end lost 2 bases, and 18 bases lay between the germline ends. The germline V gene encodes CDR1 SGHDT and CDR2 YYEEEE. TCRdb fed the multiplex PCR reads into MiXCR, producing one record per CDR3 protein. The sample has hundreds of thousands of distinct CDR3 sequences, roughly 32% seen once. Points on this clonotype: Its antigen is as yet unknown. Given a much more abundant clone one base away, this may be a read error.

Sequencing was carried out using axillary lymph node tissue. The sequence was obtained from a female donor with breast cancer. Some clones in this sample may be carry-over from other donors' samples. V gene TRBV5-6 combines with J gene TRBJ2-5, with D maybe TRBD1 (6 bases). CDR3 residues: CASSGRTAAPQETQYF. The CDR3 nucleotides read TGTGCCAGCAGCGGCCGGACAGCGGCCCCGCAAGAGACCCAGTACTTC. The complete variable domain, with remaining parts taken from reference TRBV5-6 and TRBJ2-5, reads DAGVTQSPTHLIKTRGQQVTLRCSPKSGHDTVSWYQQALGQGPQFIFQYYEEEERQRGNFPDRFSGHQFPNYSSELNVNALLLGDSALYLCASSGRTAAPQETQYFGPGTRLLVL.